What follows are 20 T cell receptor beta chains derived from one specimen sequenced in a study of T cell repertoires in cytomegalovirus infection. MiXCR was run by TCRdb on the reads, yielding one entry per CDR3 protein. The sample has approximately 500,000 distinct CDR3 sequences, about 15% seen once. Sample: CD8+ T cells from PBMCs. The source of these receptors is a human donor in good health (CMV status not recorded). Some clones in this sample may be carry-over from other donors' samples.

The chain couples TRBV18 to TRBJ1-2, with D maybe TRBD1 (5 bases). V dropped 6 bases and J dropped 6 bases, with 17 bases sitting between them. The CDR3 loop spans 14 amino acids. CDR1 and CDR2 (germline): KGHSH, LQKENI. CDR3 sequence: CASSPQGRGDGYTF. The CDR3 DNA is TGTGCCAGCTCCCCCCAGGGCCGAGGGGATGGCTACACCTTC.

This clonotype was picked up many times. This chain links TRBV2 with TRBJ1-3, with D uncertain. This CDR3 has 16 amino acids. V lost 3 bases, J lost 0 bases, and 12 bases lay in between. CDR1 is SNHLY, CDR2 FYNNEI, per germline. The CDR3 coding sequence is TGTGCCAGCAGTGATAGGACGCTTAACTCTGGAAACACCATATATTTT. It encodes CASSDRTLNSGNTIYF.

This clonotype was seen many times. The chain links TRBV11-1 to TRBJ2-1; 7 bases line up with TRBD2. The germline CDR1 and CDR2 sequences are SGHAT and FQDESV (reference sequence). This CDR3 has 13 residues. Trimming took 6 bases from V and 5 from J; bases not matched to a gene: 4. The CDR3 loop reads CASSTGTNNEQFF. The DNA of the CDR3 is TGTGCCAGCAGTACCGGGACTAACAATGAGCAGTTCTTC.

V is TRBV19 and J is TRBJ2-5; possible D gene TRBD2, 5 bases. Germline V gives CDR1 LNHDA, CDR2 SQIVND (reference sequence). The CDR3 is 14 amino acids. V dropped 1 base and J dropped 7 bases, with 13 bases sitting between them. The CDR3 is CASSIGVSGGTQYF. For the CDR3, the DNA is TGTGCCAGTAGTATAGGGGTTTCTGGAGGGACCCAGTACTTC.

V is TRBV27 and J is TRBJ2-1; D is possibly TRBD1 (5 bases). In germline, CDR1 is MNHEY, CDR2 SMNVEV (reference sequence). V dropped 7 bases and J dropped 4 bases, with 14 bases sitting between them. This CDR3 spans 14 amino acids. The CDR3: CASKTGQSYNEQFF. The CDR3 nucleotides are TGTGCCAGCAAAACAGGACAAAGTTACAATGAGCAGTTCTTC.

This clonotype was recorded many times. The rearrangement joins TRBV7-8 to TRBJ2-1, with D possibly matching TRBD2 (7 bases). The CDR3 length is 16 residues. Germline V gives CDR1 SGHVS, CDR2 FQNEAQ. V gave up 0 bases and J gave up 1 base, with 10 bases separating them. The DNA of the CDR3 is TGTGCCAGCAGCTTAGCCGGGGGGCGGTCCTACAATGAGCAGTTCTTC. This gives the protein CASSLAGGRSYNEQFF.

This clonotype was seen a few times. The V and J genes are TRBV11-2 and TRBJ1-6, with 10 bases aligning to TRBD1. There are 16 residues in the CDR3. Germline values: CDR1 SGHAT, CDR2 FQNNGV. V shed 1 base and J 10 bases; nucleotides not matched to a gene: 7. The CDR3 DNA follows: TGTGCCAGCAGCTTAGTCGGGACAGGGGATGGATCACCCCTCCACTTT. It encodes CASSLVGTGDGSPLHF.

In this sample, this clonotype turned up a few times. The chain uses TRBV6-2 or TRBV6-3 and TRBJ2-6, with D maybe TRBD1 (8 bases). Per the germline V gene, CDR1 is MNHEY and CDR2 is SVGEGT. The CDR3 runs 20 residues. The germline V and J ends were trimmed by 0 bases and 0 bases, with 18 bases remaining between them. CDR3 region: CASSYSYRGGRLSGANVLTF. Here the CDR3 DNA reads TGTGCCAGCAGTTACTCATACAGGGGGGGCAGGCTCTCTGGGGCCAACGTCCTGACTTTC.

The chain joins TRBV7-6 to TRBJ2-2; TRBD2 matches 12 bases. The germline V gene has CDR1 SGHVS and CDR2 FNYEAQ. V was clipped by 5 bases and J by 0 bases; unmatched bases: 13. This CDR3 is built from 20 residues. The CDR3 nucleotides are TGTGCCAGCAGCCTCCGCCCCCCTAGCGGGAGGGCCGCGAACACCGGGGAGCTGTTTTTT. This encodes CASSLRPPSGRAANTGELFF.

The table lists this clonotype with many counts. The chain has TRBV7-8 and TRBJ2-5, with 8 bases lining up with TRBD2. The CDR3 extends over 13 amino acids. The V gene end was trimmed by 8 bases and the J gene end by 1 base; junction bases not matched to a gene: 3. Germline loops: CDR1 SGHVS, CDR2 FQNEAQ. The CDR3, as DNA: TGTGCCAGCCCTAGCGGGCCCCAAGAGACCCAGTACTTC. Amino acid sequence: CASPSGPQETQYF.

This clonotype was recorded only once. This may arise from a read error, as a much more abundant clone is one base away. Given the absence of the conserved phenylalanine or tryptophan at the CDR3 end, a read error is likely. The V call is TRBV7-3, the J call TRBJ2-7; 13 nucleotides agree with TRBD2. Germline V gives CDR1 SGHTA, CDR2 FQGTGA. After removal of 7 bases from V and 5 bases from J, the junction contained 8 bases not matched to a gene. The CDR3 covers 15 residues. CDR3 region: CASTLTSGGSHEQYL. The CDR3, as DNA: TGTGCCAGCACCTTGACTAGCGGGGGGTCCCACGAGCAGTACTTA.

The table lists this clonotype with a few counts. The V gene is TRBV14, the J gene TRBJ2-5, with D perhaps matching TRBD1 (6 bases). V lost 5 bases and J 3 bases, leaving 10 bases between the germline ends. Germline CDR1 is SGHDN and CDR2 is FVKESK. The CDR3 length is 13 residues. The CDR3 loop reads CASSSGAEETQYF. CDR3 coding DNA: TGTGCCAGCAGCTCAGGGGCAGAAGAGACCCAGTACTTC.

This clonotype came up many times. This rearrangement joins TRBV7-9 to TRBJ1-2; D ambiguous. Germline lookup yields CDR1 SEHNR and CDR2 FQNEAQ (reference sequence). V gave up 2 bases and J gave up 0 bases, with 16 bases separating them. The CDR3 is made up of 17 amino acids. The CDR3 sequence is CASSLPLGRTANYGYTF. The CDR3 DNA is TGTGCCAGCAGCTTACCGTTGGGAAGAACCGCTAACTATGGCTACACCTTC.

The chain employs TRBV19 and TRBJ1-3; no firm D call. CDR3 length equals 18 residues. Germline CDR1 and CDR2: LNHDA and SQIVND (reference sequence). V was pared by 7 bases and J by 0 bases, with 22 bases between. DNA of the CDR3: TGTGCCAGTACTCGGATGGTGCGAGACTCACTCTCTGGAAACACCATATATTTT. Amino acid sequence: CASTRMVRDSLSGNTIYF.

This clonotype was recorded once. CDR3 loop: CASSQTPGHGNQPQHF. The CDR3 DNA reads as TGTGCCAGCAGCCAAACCCCGGGACACGGAAATCAGCCCCAGCATTTT. The J gene is TRBJ1-5, the V gene TRBV14, with D possibly being TRBD1 (6 bases). Deletions cut 2 bases from V and 4 bases from J, with 15 bases between. Germline V CDR1 and CDR2: SGHDN, FVKESK. The CDR3 runs to 16 residues. Looking up the rest from reference TRBV14 and TRBJ1-5 gives the full variable domain: EAGVTQFPSHSVIEKGQTVTLRCDPISGHDNLYWYRRVMGKEIKFLLHFVKESKQDESGMPNNRFLAERTGGTYSTLKVQPAELEDSGVYFCASSQTPGHGNQPQHFGDGTRLSIL.

The chain has TRBV7-4 and TRBJ1-1; weak D call: TRBD1 (6 bases). V gave up 6 bases and J gave up 2 bases, with 13 bases separating them. This CDR3 is 14 amino acids long. CDR1 SGHVT and CDR2 SQSDAQ come from the germline V gene. The CDR3 DNA sequence: TGTGCCAGCAGGACAGGAATGAGAAACACTGAAGCTTTCTTT. Protein product: CASRTGMRNTEAFF.

The gene calls are TRBV28 and TRBJ1-6; TRBD1 might be the D (5 bases). CDR1 is MDHEN, CDR2 SYDVKM, per germline. V lost 5 bases and J lost 11, with 16 bases in between. This CDR3 has 14 amino acids. DNA of the CDR3: TGTGCCAGCAGTCAAGACAGCCAAATAGCACCCCTCCACTTT. Protein sequence: CASSQDSQIAPLHF. The full variable domain, with the rest looked up from reference TRBV28 and TRBJ1-6, is DVKVTQSSRYLVKRTGEKVFLECVQDMDHENMFWYRQDPGLGLRLIYFSYDVKMKEKGDIPEGYSVSREKKERFSLILESASTNQTSMYLCASSQDSQIAPLHFGNGTRLTVT.

This clonotype was found many times. V is TRBV27 and J is TRBJ2-7; 10 bases line up with TRBD1. The CDR3 has 14 residues. With V trimmed by 6 bases and J by 1 base, 3 bases remained unmatched. Germline CDR1 MNHEY, CDR2 SMNVEV (reference sequence). The CDR3 DNA is TGTGCCAGCAGGGGGACAGGGGAATCCTACGAGCAGTACTTC. Amino acids: CASRGTGESYEQYF.

In its sample, this clonotype was seen a few times. The genes are TRBV7-6 and TRBJ1-2, with D tentatively TRBD1 (6 bases). Germline V gene lookup returns CDR1 SGHVS and CDR2 FNYEAQ. The V end was cut by 5 bases, the J end by 0 bases, with 16 bases between. The CDR3 is 16 amino acids. The CDR3 spells CASSPRTEITNYGYTF. The CDR3 DNA reads TGTGCCAGCAGCCCGAGGACAGAGATTACTAACTATGGCTACACCTTC.

V is TRBV19 and J is TRBJ2-1; 12 nucleotides agree with TRBD1. The junction had 6 bases not matched to a gene; V was cut back by 4 bases and J by 8 bases. Germline-derived CDR1 and CDR2 are LNHDA and SQIVND (reference sequence). This CDR3 region has 15 residues. The CDR3 DNA reads TGTGCCAGTAGTAGGGACAGGGGGCTTAAGGATGAGCAGTTCTTC. Protein sequence: CASSRDRGLKDEQFF.